This entry is about one T cell receptor beta chain. J was trimmed by 8 bases and V by 0 bases; bases with no gene match: 12. The CDR3 extends over 16 amino acids. Germline values: CDR1 LGHNA, CDR2 YNFKEQ. This entry belongs to a study of cytomegalovirus exposure and HLA in healthy donors. The primer mix had 60 Vbeta and 13 Jbeta primers. As handled by the study authors: An analysis performed later counted 70 million to 90 million unique TCR beta chains (roughly 9.9 million of them shared). Using immunoSEQ multiplex PCR, the repertoire was profiled, and TCRdb retains in-frame clones only, with some absent. V and J calls and clone size are those listed in that table; D and trimming were worked out from the DNA. The data hold around 170,000 clones, with around 80% observed a single time.

This chain uses TRBV4-2 with TRBJ1-1, with TRBD1 matching 7 bases. The sequence derives from a man between 18 and 35 years old in good health and CMV-seronegative. The sample taken for sequencing was PBMCs. CDR3 nucleotides: TGTGCCAGCAGCCAAGATGACAGGGAAAAGATCCCCGAAGCTTTCTTT. Its protein is CASSQDDREKIPEAFF.